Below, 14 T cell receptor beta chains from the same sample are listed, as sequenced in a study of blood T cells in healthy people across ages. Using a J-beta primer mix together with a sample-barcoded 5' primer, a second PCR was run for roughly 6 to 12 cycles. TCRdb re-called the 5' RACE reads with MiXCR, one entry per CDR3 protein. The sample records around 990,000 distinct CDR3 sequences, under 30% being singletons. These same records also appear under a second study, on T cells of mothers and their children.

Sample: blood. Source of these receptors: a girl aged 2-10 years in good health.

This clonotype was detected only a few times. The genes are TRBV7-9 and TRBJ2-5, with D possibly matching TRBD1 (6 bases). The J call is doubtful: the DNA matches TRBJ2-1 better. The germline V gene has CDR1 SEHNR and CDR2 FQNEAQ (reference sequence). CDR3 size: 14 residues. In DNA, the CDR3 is TGTGCCAGCAGCTTCCGGGACATTTACAATGAGCAGTTCTTC. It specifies CASSFRDIYNEQFF.

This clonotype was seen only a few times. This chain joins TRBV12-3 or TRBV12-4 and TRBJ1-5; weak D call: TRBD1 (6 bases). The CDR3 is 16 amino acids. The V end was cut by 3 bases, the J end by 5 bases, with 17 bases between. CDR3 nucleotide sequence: TGTGCCAGCAGTTTCACGACAGGCCAACGGGATCAGCCCCAGCATTTT. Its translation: CASSFTTGQRDQPQHF.

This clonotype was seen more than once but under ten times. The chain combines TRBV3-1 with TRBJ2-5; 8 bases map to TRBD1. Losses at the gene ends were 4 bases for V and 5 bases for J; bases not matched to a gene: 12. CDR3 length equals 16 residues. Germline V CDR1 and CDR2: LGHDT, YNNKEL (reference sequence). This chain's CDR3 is CASSPLETGVGETQYF. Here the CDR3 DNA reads TGTGCCAGCAGCCCGCTGGAGACAGGGGTGGGGGAGACCCAGTACTTC.

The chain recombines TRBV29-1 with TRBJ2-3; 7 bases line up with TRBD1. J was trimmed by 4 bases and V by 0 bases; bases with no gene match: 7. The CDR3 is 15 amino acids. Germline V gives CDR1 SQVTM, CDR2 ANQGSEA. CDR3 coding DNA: TGCAGCGTTGAAGATAGGGGACAGACACCAGATACGCAGTATTTT. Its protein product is CSVEDRGQTPDTQYF.

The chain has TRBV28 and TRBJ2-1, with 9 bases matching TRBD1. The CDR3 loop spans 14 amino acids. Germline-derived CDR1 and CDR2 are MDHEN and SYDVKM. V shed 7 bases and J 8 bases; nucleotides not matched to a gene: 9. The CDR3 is CASMRTGETYEQFF. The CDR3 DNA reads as TGTGCCAGCATGAGGACAGGGGAAACCTATGAGCAGTTCTTC.

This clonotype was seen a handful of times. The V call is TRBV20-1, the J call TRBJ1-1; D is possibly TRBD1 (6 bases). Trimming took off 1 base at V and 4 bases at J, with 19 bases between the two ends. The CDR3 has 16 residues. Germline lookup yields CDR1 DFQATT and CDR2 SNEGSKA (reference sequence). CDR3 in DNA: TGCAGTGCTAGAGGGCCAGGGGCGGATAGAGGCACTGAAGCTTTCTTT. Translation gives CSARGPGADRGTEAFF.

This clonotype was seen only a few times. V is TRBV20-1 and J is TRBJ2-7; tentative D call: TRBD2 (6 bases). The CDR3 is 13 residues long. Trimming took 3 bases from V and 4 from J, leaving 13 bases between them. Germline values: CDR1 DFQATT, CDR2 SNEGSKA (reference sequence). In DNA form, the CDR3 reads TGCAGTGCTAGTACGGGGGACCCATACGAGCAGTACTTC. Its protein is CSASTGDPYEQYF.

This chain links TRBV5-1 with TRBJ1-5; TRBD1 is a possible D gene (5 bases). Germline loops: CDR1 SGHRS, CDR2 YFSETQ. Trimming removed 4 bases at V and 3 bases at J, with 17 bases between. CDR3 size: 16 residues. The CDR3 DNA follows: TGCGCCAGCAGCGCCGGCGGGGGGACGACCAATCAGCCCCAGCATTTT. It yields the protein CASSAGGGTTNQPQHF.

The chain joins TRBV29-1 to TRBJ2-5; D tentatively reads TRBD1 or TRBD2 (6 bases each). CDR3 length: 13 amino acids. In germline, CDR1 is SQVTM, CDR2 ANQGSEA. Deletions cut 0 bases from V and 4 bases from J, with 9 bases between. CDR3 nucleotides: TGCAGCGTTGAAGAAGGAGGGGGAGAGACCCAGTACTTC. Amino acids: CSVEEGGGETQYF.

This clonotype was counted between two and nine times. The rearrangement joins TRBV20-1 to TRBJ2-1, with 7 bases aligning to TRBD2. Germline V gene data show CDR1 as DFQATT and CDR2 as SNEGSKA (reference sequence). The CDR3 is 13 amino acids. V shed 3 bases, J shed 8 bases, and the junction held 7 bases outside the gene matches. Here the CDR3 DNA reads TGCAGTGCTAGTAATCCGGGGGGACATGAGCAGTTCTTC. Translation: CSASNPGGHEQFF.

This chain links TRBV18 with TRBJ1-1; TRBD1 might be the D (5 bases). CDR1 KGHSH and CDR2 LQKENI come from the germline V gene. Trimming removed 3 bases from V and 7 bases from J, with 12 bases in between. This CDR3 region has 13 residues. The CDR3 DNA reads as TGTGCCAGCTCACCCCCTGGGACGATTGAAGCTTTCTTT. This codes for CASSPPGTIEAFF.

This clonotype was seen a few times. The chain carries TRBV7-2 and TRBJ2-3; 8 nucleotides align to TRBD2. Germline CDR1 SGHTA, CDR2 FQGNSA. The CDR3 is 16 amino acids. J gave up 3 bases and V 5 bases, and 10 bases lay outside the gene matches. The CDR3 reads CASSGSPSGRTDTQYF. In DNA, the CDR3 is TGTGCCAGCAGCGGCAGCCCCAGCGGGAGAACAGATACGCAGTATTTT.

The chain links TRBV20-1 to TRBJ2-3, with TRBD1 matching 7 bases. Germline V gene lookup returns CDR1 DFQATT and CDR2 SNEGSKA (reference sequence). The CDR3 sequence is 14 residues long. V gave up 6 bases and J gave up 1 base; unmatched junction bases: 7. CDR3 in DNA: TGCAGTGCATACGGACAGGTCGGCACAGATACGCAGTATTTT. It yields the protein CSAYGQVGTDTQYF.

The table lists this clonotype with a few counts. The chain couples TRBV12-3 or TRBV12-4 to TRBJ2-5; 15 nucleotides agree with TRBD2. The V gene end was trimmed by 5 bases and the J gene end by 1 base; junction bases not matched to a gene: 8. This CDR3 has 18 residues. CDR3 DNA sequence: TGTGCCAGCAGTACCCGGACTAGCGGGAGGGGCACCCAAGAGACCCAGTACTTC. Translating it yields CASSTRTSGRGTQETQYF.